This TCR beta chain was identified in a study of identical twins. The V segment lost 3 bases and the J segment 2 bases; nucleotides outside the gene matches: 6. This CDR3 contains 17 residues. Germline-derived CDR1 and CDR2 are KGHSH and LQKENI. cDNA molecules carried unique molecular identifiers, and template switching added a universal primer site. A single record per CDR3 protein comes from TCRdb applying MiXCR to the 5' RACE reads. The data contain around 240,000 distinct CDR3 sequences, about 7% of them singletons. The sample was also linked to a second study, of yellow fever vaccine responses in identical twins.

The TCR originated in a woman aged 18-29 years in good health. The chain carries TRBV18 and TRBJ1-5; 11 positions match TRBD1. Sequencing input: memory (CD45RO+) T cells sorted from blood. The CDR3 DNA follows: TGTGCCAGCTCACCCGGACAGGGGGCGTTGGGCAATCAGCCCCAGCATTTT. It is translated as CASSPGQGALGNQPQHF.